Below are 11 T cell receptor beta chains sequenced from a single sample in a study of regulatory T cells in long-lasting Graves disease. Time point indicated: newly diagnosed GD, antithyroid drugs for less than 3 months. RNA from PBMCs was the source of the TCR library. Building the TCR beta libraries relied on iRepertoire HTBI primers, and CDR3 regions underwent Arm-PCR. One entry per CDR3 protein results from TCRdb running MiXCR on the multiplex PCR reads. The table shows over 350,000 distinct CDR3 sequences, with approximately 15% occurring only once. This same sample was also part of a study on T cells in Graves' hyperthyroidism and ophthalmopathy.

Sample: peripheral blood mononuclear cells (PBMCs), taken at new diagnosis, from a patient treated with antithyroid drugs. The receptors originated from a woman aged 50 to 65 with Graves disease.

This clonotype was seen repeatedly, ten times or more. V usage is TRBV12-3 or TRBV12-4 and J usage is TRBJ2-5; 8 bases align to TRBD2. CDR3 length: 15 amino acids. After removal of 4 bases from V and 5 bases from J, the junction contained 9 bases not matched to a gene. In DNA form, the CDR3 reads TGTGCCAGCAGTTCTAAGAGCGGGAGCTGGGAGACCCAGTACTTC. It is translated as CASSSKSGSWETQYF.

The chain carries TRBV10-3 and TRBJ1-1; D remains ambiguous. The length of the CDR3 is 12 residues. Germline CDR1 and CDR2: ENHRY and SYGVKD. Between the trimmed V and J ends, which lost 0 bases and 8 bases, there was a span of 7 bases. The CDR3 region has the DNA TGTGCCATCAGTGAGTCCGAAAGCGAAGCTTTCTTT. Residues: CAISESESEAFF.

This clonotype was found a few times. The CDR3 here is CASTGTGGVLYGYTF. CDR3 DNA sequence: TGTGCCAGCACCGGGACAGGGGGCGTCCTATATGGCTACACCTTC. This chain uses TRBV28 with TRBJ1-2; 12 bases are a match to TRBD1. Germline trimming cut 7 bases from V and 5 bases from J; bases unmatched to any gene: 8. Germline loops: CDR1 MDHEN, CDR2 SYDVKM. This CDR3 spans 15 amino acids.

This clonotype was counted many times. The chain has TRBV6-2 or TRBV6-3 and TRBJ2-1; the D gene could be TRBD1 or TRBD2 (5 bases each). The CDR3 consists of 16 residues. Trimming left V 10 bases short and J 3 bases short, with 22 bases between. Germline lookup yields CDR1 MNHEY and CDR2 SVGEGT. As DNA, the CDR3 is TGTGCCACGAGACGGGATCAGGGTGAGTTCTACAATGAGCAGTTCTTC. This sequence encodes CATRRDQGEFYNEQFF.

The V and J genes are TRBV7-9 and TRBJ2-1; the match to TRBD2 covers 8 bases. Trimming at V came to 4 bases and at J to 3 bases, leaving 5 bases not matched to a gene. Germline values: CDR1 SEHNR, CDR2 FQNEAQ (reference sequence). The CDR3 has 15 residues. The CDR3 bases are TGTGCCAGCAGCTGGCCCGGGACTAGCTACAATGAGCAGTTCTTC. This sequence encodes CASSWPGTSYNEQFF.

This chain joins TRBV29-1 and TRBJ1-5; D remains unclear. Germline V gene data show CDR1 as SQVTM and CDR2 as ANQGSEA. With 1 base removed from V and 5 bases from J, the gap between germline ends came to 9 bases. This CDR3 comprises 13 residues. The CDR3: CSVEGGRDQPQHF. The CDR3, as DNA: TGCAGCGTTGAAGGGGGTAGGGATCAGCCCCAGCATTTT.

This clonotype occurred a few times. The chain links TRBV18 to TRBJ1-1; perhaps TRBD1 as D (6 bases). Germline CDR1 and CDR2: KGHSH and LQKENI. The CDR3 is 11 amino acids. Between the trimmed V and J ends, which lost 6 bases and 8 bases, there was a span of 10 bases. The CDR3 spells CASSWDNEAFF. The DNA for the CDR3 is TGTGCCAGCTCTTGGGACAACGAAGCTTTCTTT.

This clonotype occurred many times. The chain is built from TRBV19 and TRBJ2-1; 8 nucleotides line up with TRBD2. This CDR3 region has 17 residues. V lost 3 bases and J lost 5; bases outside the gene matches: 12. Germline CDR1 and CDR2: LNHDA and SQIVND (reference sequence). The CDR3 region has the DNA TGTGCCAGTAGTATTAAGGAAGCGGGAGCCCGTAACAATGAGCAGTTCTTC. Amino acids: CASSIKEAGARNNEQFF.

This clonotype has more than one count but fewer than ten. The gene calls are TRBV6-2 or TRBV6-3 and TRBJ2-1; TRBD2 aligns across 7 bases. In germline, CDR1 is MNHEY, CDR2 SVGEGT. The ends lost 2 bases at V and 9 bases at J; junction bases unmatched: 7. This CDR3 region has 14 residues. CDR3 in DNA: TGTGCCAGCAGTTACGGGCGGGAGCTTAGTGAGCAGTTCTTC. Amino acids: CASSYGRELSEQFF.

DNA for the CDR3: TGTGCCAGCAGCCCGGACAGCGGGGATGAAAAACTGTTTTTT. Protein: CASSPDSGDEKLFF. The chain uses TRBV7-2 and TRBJ1-4, with D maybe TRBD1 (6 bases). The CDR3 is 14 residues long. The V end lost 5 bases, the J end lost 6 bases, and 13 bases lay between the germline ends. Germline CDR1 is SGHTA and CDR2 is FQGNSA.

At least ten counts were recorded for this clonotype. The chain links TRBV27 to TRBJ1-1; TRBD1 is a possible D gene (6 bases). V dropped 2 bases and J dropped 0 bases, with 10 bases sitting between them. The CDR3 has 15 amino acids. Germline values: CDR1 MNHEY, CDR2 SMNVEV (reference sequence). The CDR3 sequence is CASSLEAGVNTEAFF. The CDR3 DNA follows: TGTGCCAGCAGTTTAGAGGCAGGGGTGAACACTGAAGCTTTCTTT.